This paragraph covers one T cell receptor (beta chain) sequence. The CDR3 sequence is 13 residues long. In germline, CDR1 is DFQATT, CDR2 SNEGSKA (reference sequence). The V end lost 6 bases, the J end lost 4 bases, and 15 bases lay between the germline ends. This sample was included in a study of T-cell reconstitution after alpha-beta-depleted transplantation in children. Preparing the TCRbeta library involved the use of unique molecular identifiers. Each CDR3 protein gets one entry after TCRdb re-called the PCR reads with MiXCR. The sample comprises a few hundred thousand distinct CDR3 sequences, over 8% of which are singletons, and around 10% rests with the top ten.

The receptor's source is a human donor who donated a stem cell graft to a child with SCID. The sequenced sample was PBMCs from the stem cell graft donor, obtained from the stem cell graft. This chain connects TRBV20-1 to TRBJ1-2; D is unresolved. In DNA form, the CDR3 reads TGCAGTGCCCCGGACGGGAACTCCTATGGCTACACCTTC. Translation gives CSAPDGNSYGYTF.